The present entry profiles one T cell receptor (beta chain) with its context. Its antigen has not been determined. Base qualities are not provided; no much larger clone lies one nucleotide away. Healthy HIV-negative adults with no recently reported acute infections or vaccinations were included as donors. Every donor was a Caucasian adult living in Nashville, Tennessee, USA. CD8 memory samples were composed of magnetically selected CD45RO+ cells combined with CCR7-negative CD45RA+ effector memory (TemRA) cells. After blood collection by leukapheresis, PBMCs were isolated using Ficoll-Histopaque density gradient centrifugation and then cryopreserved in the vapor phase of liquid nitrogen. Analytical flow cytometry was used to check the purity and quantity of each magnetically sorted T cell population. Genomic DNA was isolated from each sorted fraction and quantified by UV absorbance on a Nanodrop 2000c.

Using the deep immunoSEQ assay, TCR CDR3 regions were amplified from genomic DNA by multiplex PCR. For each cell subset, the extracted genomic DNA was distributed evenly across all wells of several immunoSEQ 96-well plates, and each plate served as one replicate. For sorted subsets, around 200 ng genomic DNA, equal to about 30,000 T cell genomes, was loaded into each replicate PCR. Purified libraries were quantified with a Qubit 3.0 fluorometer, sized on a Bioanalyzer 2100, and re-quantified with the KAPA Library Quantification kit. Each immunoSEQ 96-well plate was sequenced on its own single-read 150-cycle Illumina NextSeq 550 flow cell. Processing in the source paper ran as follows. Because the immunoSEQ output included only junctional sequences and no quality scores, the filtering could not be the same as the filtering used for full-length reads. Sequences were annotated with PyIR, a Python wrapper for IgBLAST v1.9, and V/J genes and CDR3 were assigned using IMGT germline references. Reads were removed for weak V/J assignments (E-value above 1e-6), missing CDR3, stop codons, out-of-frame junctions, or ambiguous translated residues. V3J clonotypes were defined as sequences sharing an identical inferred V gene, J gene, and CDR3 amino acid sequence. To compute the percentage overlap between repertoires, the number of shared unique clonotypes was divided by the size of the smaller repertoire. RTK rarefaction, the Chao1 estimator, and Recon v2.1 estimates of unobserved clonotypes were used to assess repertoire richness. Generation probabilities for all TCRbeta clonotypes obtained by the gDNA method from several donors were computed using OLGA. Sourced from immuneACCESS, this table was stored by TCRdb with only in-frame sequences that have V and J called. A share of the clones is absent; for the studies checked, an unresolved V gene accounts for under half, and the remainder has no known explanation. V and J calls and clone size follow that table, whereas D and trimming were derived from the DNA. In this sample the table shows about 110,000 clones, 67% of which occur a single time. Almost 25% of the sample is in the top ten clones.

The CDR3 covers 15 residues, taking in both the cysteine and the phenylalanine. Only CDR3 DNA is held: 45 bases, read in frame from base 1. V is pared back by 0 bases and J by 3 bases, with 10 bases lying between the germline termini. The CDR1 and CDR2 encoded by the germline V gene are SGHDT and YYEEEE. These data originate in a study of shared clonotypes between healthy human individuals (dated by TCRdb to 2019 to 2021). General notes on the study: The cohort comprised two women and a few men aged 18 to 49 years. Leukapheresis yielded between about 0.85 and 10 billion PBMCs per donor. Libraries were prepared and TCR repertoires were sequenced by different laboratories using diverse techniques, in order to increase sequencing depth and limit assay-specific biases. The study deeply sequenced blood TCR repertoires of five healthy adults to estimate repertoire size and the extent of clonotype sharing between individuals. For each donor, three plates each were used for CD4 naive and CD4 memory, two plates were used for CD8 naive, and one plate was used for CD8 memory. On the study overall, not on this receptor specifically: The genetic and exposure-history diversity represented was limited by the small number of donors. Sharing across four donors was observed for 4.5% to 6.5% of naive CD4, about 4% of naive CD8, about 2.5% of memory CD4, and about 0.38% of memory CD8 clonotypes. Sampling was limited to blood, and TCR repertoires in tissue likely differ from TCR repertoires in blood. Compared with non-shared clonotypes, the clonotypes found in all four sorted-subset donors had higher generation probabilities. Pairwise subsampling led to the expectation that sequencing depth would affect the degree of clonotype sharing among donors. Incomplete sequencing was indicated by rarefaction of sorted-subset datasets, despite the large sequencing depth. Estimated clonotype richness was generally larger for naive than for memory subsets.

This chain joins TRBV5-6 to TRBJ2-4; too little of a D gene remains to name it. The TCR comes from a woman aged 25 to 39 in good health. The sequencing input was memory CD8+ T cells sorted from blood. The sample's cell subset or site label, in plain terms: CD45RO+ cells pooled with CCR7-negative TemRA cells. CDR3 sequence: CASSLAIRGKNIQYF. The base sequence is TGTGCCAGCAGCTTGGCGATCCGTGGCAAAAACATTCAGTACTTC.